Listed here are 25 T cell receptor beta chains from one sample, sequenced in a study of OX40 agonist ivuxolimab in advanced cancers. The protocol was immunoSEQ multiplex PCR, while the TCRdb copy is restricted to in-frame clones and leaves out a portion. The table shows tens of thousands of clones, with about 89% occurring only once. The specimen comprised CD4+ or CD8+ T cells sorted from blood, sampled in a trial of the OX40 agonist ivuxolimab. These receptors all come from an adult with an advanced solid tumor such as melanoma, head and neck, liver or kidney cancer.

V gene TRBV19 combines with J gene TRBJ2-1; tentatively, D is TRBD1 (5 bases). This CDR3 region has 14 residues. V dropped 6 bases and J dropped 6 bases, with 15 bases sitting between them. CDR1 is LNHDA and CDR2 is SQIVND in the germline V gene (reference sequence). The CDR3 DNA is TGTGCCAGTAGATATGGGGCAGGTAGCAATGAGCAGTTCTTC. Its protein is CASRYGAGSNEQFF.

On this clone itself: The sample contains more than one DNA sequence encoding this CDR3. For the CDR3, the DNA is TGCGCCAGCAGCTTGGAGGGAGGGAGTAATCAGCCCCAGCATTTT. This translates into CASSLEGGSNQPQHF. The V and J genes are TRBV5-1 and TRBJ1-5; D is ambiguous. The V end lost 0 bases, the J end lost 4 bases, and 11 bases lay between the germline ends. The CDR3 extends over 15 amino acids. Germline V lookup: CDR1 SGHRS, CDR2 YFSETQ.

Here the CDR3 DNA reads TGTGCCAGCAGTTACACCGGTTGGGCCCGCAGGAGCTCCTATAATTCACCCCTCCACTTT. Translation gives CASSYTGWARRSSYNSPLHF. The chain carries TRBV6-7 and TRBJ1-6; D gene unclear. TRBV6-7 is marked as an open reading frame, function uncertain. The CDR3 covers 20 residues. The ends were cut back, 2 bases at V and 0 bases at J, with 20 bases in the middle.

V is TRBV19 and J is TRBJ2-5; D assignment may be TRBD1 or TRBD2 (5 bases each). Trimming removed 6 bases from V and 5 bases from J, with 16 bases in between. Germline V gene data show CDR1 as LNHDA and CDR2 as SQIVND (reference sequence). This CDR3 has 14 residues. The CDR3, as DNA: TGTGCCAGTAGCGAGGTGGGGACCACGGAGACCCAGTACTTC. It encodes CASSEVGTTETQYF.

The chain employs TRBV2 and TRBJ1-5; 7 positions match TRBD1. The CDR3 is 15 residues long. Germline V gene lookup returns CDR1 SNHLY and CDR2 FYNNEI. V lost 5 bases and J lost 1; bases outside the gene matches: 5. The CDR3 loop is CASSLDRASNQPQHF. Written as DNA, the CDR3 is TGTGCCAGCAGTCTTGACAGGGCCAGCAATCAGCCCCAGCATTTT.

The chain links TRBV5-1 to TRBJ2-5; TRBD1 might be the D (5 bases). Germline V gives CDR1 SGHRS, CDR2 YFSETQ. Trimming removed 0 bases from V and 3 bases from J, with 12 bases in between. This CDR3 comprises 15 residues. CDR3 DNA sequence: TGCGCCAGCAGCTTGGCCGACAGTCCAAAAGAGACCCAGTACTTC. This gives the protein CASSLADSPKETQYF.

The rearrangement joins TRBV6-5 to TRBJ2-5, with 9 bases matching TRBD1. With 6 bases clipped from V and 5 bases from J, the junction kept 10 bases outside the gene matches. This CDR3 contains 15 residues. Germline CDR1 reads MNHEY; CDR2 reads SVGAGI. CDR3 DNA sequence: TGTGCCAGCAGCCCACACAACAGGGGGCAGGAGACCCAGTACTTC. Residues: CASSPHNRGQETQYF.

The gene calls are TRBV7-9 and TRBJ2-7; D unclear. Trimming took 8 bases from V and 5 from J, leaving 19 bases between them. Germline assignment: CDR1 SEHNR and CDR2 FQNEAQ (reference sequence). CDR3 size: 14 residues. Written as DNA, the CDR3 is TGTGCCAGCCTAGGACGGATTCCTAACAACGAGCAGTACTTC. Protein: CASLGRIPNNEQYF.

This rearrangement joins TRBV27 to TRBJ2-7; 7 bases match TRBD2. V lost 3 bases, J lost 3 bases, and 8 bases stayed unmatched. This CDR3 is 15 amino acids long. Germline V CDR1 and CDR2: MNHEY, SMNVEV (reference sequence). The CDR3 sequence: CASSFVAGENYEQYF. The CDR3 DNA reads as TGTGCCAGCAGTTTTGTCGCGGGGGAGAACTACGAGCAGTACTTC.

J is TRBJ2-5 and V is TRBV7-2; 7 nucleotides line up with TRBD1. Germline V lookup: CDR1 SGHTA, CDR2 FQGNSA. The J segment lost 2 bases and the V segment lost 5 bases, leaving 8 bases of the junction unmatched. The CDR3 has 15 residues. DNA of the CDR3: TGTGCCAGCAGCAAGGGGACAGCCTTACAAGAGACCCAGTACTTC. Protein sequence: CASSKGTALQETQYF. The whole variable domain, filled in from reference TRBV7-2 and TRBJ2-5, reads GAGVSQSPSNKVTEKGKDVELRCDPISGHTALYWYRQSLGQGLEFLIYFQGNSAPDKSGLPSDRFSAERTGGSVSTLTIQRTQQEDSAVYLCASSKGTALQETQYFGPGTRLLVL.

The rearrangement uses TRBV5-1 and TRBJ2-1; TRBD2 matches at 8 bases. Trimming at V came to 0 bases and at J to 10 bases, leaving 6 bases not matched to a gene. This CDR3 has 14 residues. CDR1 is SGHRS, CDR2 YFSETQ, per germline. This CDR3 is CASSLGHSGKEQFF. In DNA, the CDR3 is TGCGCCAGCAGCTTGGGACATAGCGGGAAAGAGCAGTTCTTC.

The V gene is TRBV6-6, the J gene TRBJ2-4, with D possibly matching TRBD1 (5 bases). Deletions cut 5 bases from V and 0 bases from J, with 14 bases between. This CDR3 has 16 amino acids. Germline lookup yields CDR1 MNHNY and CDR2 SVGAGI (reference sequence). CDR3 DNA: TGTGCCAGCAGTACACATCTTACAGGAGCCAAAAACATTCAGTACTTC. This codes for CASSTHLTGAKNIQYF.

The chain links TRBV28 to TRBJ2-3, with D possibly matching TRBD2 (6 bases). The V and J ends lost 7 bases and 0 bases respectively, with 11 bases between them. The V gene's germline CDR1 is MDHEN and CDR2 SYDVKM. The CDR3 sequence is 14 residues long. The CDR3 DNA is TGTGCCAGCAAAAAGGGGACTAGCACAGATACGCAGTATTTT. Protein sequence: CASKKGTSTDTQYF. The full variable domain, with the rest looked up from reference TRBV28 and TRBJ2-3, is DVKVTQSSRYLVKRTGEKVFLECVQDMDHENMFWYRQDPGLGLRLIYFSYDVKMKEKGDIPEGYSVSREKKERFSLILESASTNQTSMYLCASKKGTSTDTQYFGPGTRLTVL.

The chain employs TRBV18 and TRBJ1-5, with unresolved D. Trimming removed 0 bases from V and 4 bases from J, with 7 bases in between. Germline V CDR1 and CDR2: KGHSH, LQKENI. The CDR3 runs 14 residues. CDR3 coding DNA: TGTGCCAGCTCACCACCGGACGGGAATCAGCCCCAGCATTTT. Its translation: CASSPPDGNQPQHF.

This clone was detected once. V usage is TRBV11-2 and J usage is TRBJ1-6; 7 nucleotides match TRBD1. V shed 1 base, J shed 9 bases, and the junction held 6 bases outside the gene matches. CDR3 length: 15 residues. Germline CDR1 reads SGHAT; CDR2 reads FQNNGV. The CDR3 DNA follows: TGTGCCAGCAGCTTAGTCAGGGGGTGGGGTTCACCCCTCCACTTT. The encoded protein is CASSLVRGWGSPLHF.

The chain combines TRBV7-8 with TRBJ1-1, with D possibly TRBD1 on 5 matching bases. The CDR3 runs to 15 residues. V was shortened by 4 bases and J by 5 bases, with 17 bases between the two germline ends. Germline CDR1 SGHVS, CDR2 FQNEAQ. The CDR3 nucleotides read TGTGCCAGCAGCTCCAGAGGGACGGGGGGAACTGAAGCTTTCTTT. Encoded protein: CASSSRGTGGTEAFF.

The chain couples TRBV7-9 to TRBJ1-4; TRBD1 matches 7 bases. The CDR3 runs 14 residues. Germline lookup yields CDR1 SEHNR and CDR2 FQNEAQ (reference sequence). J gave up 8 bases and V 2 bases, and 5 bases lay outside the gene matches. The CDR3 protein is CASSLRQGREKLFF. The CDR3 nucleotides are TGTGCCAGCAGCTTACGACAGGGACGGGAAAAACTGTTTTTT.

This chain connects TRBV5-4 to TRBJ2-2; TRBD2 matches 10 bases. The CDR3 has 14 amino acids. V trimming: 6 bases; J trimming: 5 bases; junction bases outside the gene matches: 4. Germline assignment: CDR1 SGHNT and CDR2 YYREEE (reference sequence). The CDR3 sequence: CASNLAGVTGELFF. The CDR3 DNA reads TGTGCCAGCAACCTAGCGGGAGTAACCGGGGAGCTGTTTTTT.

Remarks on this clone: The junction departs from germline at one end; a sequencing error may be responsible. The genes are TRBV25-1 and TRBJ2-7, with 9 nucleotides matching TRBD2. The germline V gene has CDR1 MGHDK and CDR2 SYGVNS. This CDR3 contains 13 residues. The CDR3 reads CASSETGLAGMNF. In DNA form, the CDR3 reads TGTGCCAGCAGTGAGACAGGGCTAGCGGGAATGAACTTC.

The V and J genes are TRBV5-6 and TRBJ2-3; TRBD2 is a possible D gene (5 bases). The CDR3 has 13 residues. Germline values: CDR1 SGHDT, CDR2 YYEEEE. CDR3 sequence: CAAQRAATDTQYF. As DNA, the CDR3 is TGTGCAGCCCAACGAGCGGCCACAGATACGCAGTATTTT.

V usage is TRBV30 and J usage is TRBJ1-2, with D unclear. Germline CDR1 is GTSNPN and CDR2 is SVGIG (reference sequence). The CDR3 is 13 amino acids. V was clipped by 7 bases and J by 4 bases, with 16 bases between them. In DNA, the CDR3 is TGTGCCTCACCCGGACGTACGAGCTATGGCTACACCTTC. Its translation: CASPGRTSYGYTF.

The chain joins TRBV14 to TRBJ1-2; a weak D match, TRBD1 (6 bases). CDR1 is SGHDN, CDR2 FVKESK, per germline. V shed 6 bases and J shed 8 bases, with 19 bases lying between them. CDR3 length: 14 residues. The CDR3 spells CASSPIAPQGGYTF. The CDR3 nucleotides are TGTGCCAGCAGTCCTATAGCCCCCCAGGGGGGCTACACCTTC.

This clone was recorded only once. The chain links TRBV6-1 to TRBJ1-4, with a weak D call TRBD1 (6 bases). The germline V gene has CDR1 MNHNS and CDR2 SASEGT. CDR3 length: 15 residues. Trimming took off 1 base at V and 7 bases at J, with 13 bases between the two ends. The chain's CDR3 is CASSEGWGAGEKLFF. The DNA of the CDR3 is TGTGCCAGCAGTGAAGGATGGGGGGCTGGTGAAAAACTGTTTTTT.

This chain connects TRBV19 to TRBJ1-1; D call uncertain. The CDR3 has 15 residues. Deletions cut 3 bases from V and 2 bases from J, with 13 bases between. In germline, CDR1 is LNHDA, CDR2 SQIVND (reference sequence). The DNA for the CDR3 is TGTGCCAGTAGTATTCGGGTCAGGCGTAACACTGAAGCTTTCTTT. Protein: CASSIRVRRNTEAFF.

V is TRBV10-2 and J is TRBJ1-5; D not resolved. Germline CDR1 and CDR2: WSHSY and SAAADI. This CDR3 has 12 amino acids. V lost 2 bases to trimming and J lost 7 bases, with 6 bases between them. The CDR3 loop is CASSEGVQPQHF. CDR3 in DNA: TGCGCCAGCAGTGAGGGGGTGCAGCCCCAGCATTTT.